The 5 T cell receptor beta chains in this list originate from one sample, sequenced in a study of blood T cell repertoires in COVID-19 (dated by TCRdb to about 2020). Library preparation used the immunoSEQ multiplex PCR assay. TCRdb limited this immuneACCESS table to in-frame rearrangements with V and J called. A share of clones is missing; checked studies link under half to unresolved V genes, and the rest is unexplained. A total of 13,000 or so clones appear in this sample, roughly 88% of them only once. The ten largest clones add up to roughly 2.7% of the sample. The sequencing sample was made of peripheral blood. These receptors all come from a human donor in a cohort sampled during active COVID-19.

This chain connects TRBV19 to TRBJ1-1; TRBD1 agrees at 8 bases. After removal of 4 bases from V and 0 bases from J, the junction contained 7 bases not matched to a gene. In germline, CDR1 is LNHDA, CDR2 SQIVND (reference sequence). This CDR3 region has 16 residues. CDR3 DNA: TGTGCCAGTAGTACCGGACAGGGCGTTATGAACACTGAAGCTTTCTTT. This codes for CASSTGQGVMNTEAFF.

The chain employs TRBV9 and TRBJ2-5, with 9 bases fitting TRBD1. V trimming: 2 bases; J trimming: 5 bases; junction bases outside the gene matches: 4. This CDR3 contains 14 residues. CDR1 SGDLS and CDR2 YYNGEE come from the germline V gene. The CDR3 protein is CASSVTGGGETQYF. The CDR3 DNA reads TGTGCCAGCAGCGTTACAGGGGGCGGGGAGACCCAGTACTTC.

The chain uses TRBV6-8 and TRBJ2-5, with 10 positions matching TRBD2. In germline, CDR1 is MNHGY, CDR2 SAAAGT. The CDR3 runs to 15 residues. Trimming at V came to 7 bases and at J to 5 bases, leaving 10 bases not matched to a gene. The CDR3 DNA sequence: TGTGCCAGCACCCCGCCGGGACTAGCGTCCGAGACCCAGTACTTC. Translating it yields CASTPPGLASETQYF.

The chain links TRBV29-1 to TRBJ2-1, with 11 bases fitting TRBD2. This CDR3 is 14 amino acids long. Germline-derived CDR1 and CDR2 are SQVTM and ANQGSEA. J lost 8 bases, V lost 6 bases, and 9 bases had no gene match. CDR3 sequence: CSVVTSGARDEQFF. CDR3 DNA sequence: TGCAGCGTAGTGACTAGCGGGGCTCGAGATGAGCAGTTCTTC.

The count of this clone is one. The rearrangement uses TRBV4-3 and TRBJ1-6; TRBD1 is a possible D gene (6 bases). The V gene's germline CDR1 is LGHNA and CDR2 YSLEER. The CDR3 covers 18 residues. Between the trimmed V and J ends, which lost 0 bases and 2 bases, there was a span of 14 bases. This chain's CDR3 is CASSQDYHGGPYNSPLHF. In DNA, the CDR3 is TGCGCCAGCAGCCAAGATTACCACGGGGGGCCCTATAATTCACCCCTCCACTTT.